This T cell receptor beta chain was sequenced in a study of blood T cell repertoires in COVID-19. Per the germline V gene, CDR1 is SGHNT and CDR2 is YYREEE (reference sequence). The ends were cut back, 7 bases at V and 7 bases at J, with 27 bases in the middle. The CDR3 length is 17 residues. Profiled with immunoSEQ multiplex PCR; TCRdb holds only in-frame clones, not every one. The data contain fewer than 300,000 clones, 83% of them singletons. This clone was detected a few times. This sequence originates from a woman in her forties or fifties who had recovered from COVID-19. The chain is built from TRBV5-4 and TRBJ2-1; the D gene is possibly TRBD2 (6 bases). The material sequenced was peripheral blood. CDR3 sequence: CASVFLGGAFSGNEQFF. The CDR3 region has the DNA TGTGCCAGCGTCTTCCTGGGGGGAGCTTTCTCGGGAAATGAGCAGTTCTTC.